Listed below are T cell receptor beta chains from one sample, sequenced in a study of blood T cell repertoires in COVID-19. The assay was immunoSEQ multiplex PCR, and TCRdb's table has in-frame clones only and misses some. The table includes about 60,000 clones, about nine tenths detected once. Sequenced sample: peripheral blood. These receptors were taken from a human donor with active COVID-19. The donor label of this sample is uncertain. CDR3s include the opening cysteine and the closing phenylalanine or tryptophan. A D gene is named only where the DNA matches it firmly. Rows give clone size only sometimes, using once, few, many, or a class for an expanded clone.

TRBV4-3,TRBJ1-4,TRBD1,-,CASSLGQGGGEKLFF
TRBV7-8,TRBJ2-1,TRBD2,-,CASSLEVGTGTRDNEQFF
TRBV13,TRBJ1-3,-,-,CASSLRGAGNTIYF
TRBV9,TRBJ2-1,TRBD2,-,CASSVEGEAGRYNEQFF
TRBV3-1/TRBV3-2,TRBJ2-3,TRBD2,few,CASSKTGGPRTDTQYF
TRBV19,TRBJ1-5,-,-,CASSIDRSQTGIISNQPQHF
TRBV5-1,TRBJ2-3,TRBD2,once,CASSSGLAADTQYF
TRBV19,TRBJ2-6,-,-,CASSIEHSGANVLTF
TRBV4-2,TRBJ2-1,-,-,CASSQGRRSYNEQFF
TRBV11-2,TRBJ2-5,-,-,CASSLRETQYF
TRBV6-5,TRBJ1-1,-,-,CASKRTQNTEAFF
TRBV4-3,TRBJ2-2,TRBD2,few,CASSQILPRGGGAGELFF
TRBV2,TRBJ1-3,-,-,CASSSQVLGNTIYF
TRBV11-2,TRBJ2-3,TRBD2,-,CASSSGLAGGGVDTQYF
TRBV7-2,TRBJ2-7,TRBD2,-,CASSRPGRGGYEQYF
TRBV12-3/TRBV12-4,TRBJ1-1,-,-,CASRTVNTEAFF
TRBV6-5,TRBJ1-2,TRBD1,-,CASLEGQEGYTF
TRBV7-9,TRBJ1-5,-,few,CASSLEAGVTTQHF
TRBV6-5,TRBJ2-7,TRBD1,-,CASRDRGTGEYEQYF
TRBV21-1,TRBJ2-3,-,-,CASSIKGGDF
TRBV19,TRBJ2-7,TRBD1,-,CASSLQTGGSYEQYF
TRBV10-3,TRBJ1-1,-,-,CAIGGGNEAFF
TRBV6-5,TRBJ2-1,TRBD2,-,CASSGGGYYNEQFF
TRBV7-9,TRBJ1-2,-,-,CASRKGRVGYGYTF
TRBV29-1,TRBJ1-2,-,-,CSVGGGVPYGYTF
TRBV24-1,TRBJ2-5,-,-,CATGATSQYQETQYF
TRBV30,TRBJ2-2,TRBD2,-,CAWGSFSFSGTSTFTGELFF
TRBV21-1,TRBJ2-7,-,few,CASPQPSTYEQYF
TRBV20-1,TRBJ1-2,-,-,CSASPRTGGFSSGHGYTF
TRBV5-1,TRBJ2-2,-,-,CASSSMTGANTGELFF
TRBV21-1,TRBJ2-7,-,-,CASSKGLAGLPKKHYEQYF
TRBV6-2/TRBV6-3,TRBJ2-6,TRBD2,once,CASSYSVGLAGAFSGANVLTF
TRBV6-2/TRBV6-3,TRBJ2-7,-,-,CASSYPTGQAYEQYF
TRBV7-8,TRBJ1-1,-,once,CASSLAGGGFKAEAFF
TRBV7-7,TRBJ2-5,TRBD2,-,CASSSSSGGSQETQYF
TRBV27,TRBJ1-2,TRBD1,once,CASSCPQGATNYGYTF